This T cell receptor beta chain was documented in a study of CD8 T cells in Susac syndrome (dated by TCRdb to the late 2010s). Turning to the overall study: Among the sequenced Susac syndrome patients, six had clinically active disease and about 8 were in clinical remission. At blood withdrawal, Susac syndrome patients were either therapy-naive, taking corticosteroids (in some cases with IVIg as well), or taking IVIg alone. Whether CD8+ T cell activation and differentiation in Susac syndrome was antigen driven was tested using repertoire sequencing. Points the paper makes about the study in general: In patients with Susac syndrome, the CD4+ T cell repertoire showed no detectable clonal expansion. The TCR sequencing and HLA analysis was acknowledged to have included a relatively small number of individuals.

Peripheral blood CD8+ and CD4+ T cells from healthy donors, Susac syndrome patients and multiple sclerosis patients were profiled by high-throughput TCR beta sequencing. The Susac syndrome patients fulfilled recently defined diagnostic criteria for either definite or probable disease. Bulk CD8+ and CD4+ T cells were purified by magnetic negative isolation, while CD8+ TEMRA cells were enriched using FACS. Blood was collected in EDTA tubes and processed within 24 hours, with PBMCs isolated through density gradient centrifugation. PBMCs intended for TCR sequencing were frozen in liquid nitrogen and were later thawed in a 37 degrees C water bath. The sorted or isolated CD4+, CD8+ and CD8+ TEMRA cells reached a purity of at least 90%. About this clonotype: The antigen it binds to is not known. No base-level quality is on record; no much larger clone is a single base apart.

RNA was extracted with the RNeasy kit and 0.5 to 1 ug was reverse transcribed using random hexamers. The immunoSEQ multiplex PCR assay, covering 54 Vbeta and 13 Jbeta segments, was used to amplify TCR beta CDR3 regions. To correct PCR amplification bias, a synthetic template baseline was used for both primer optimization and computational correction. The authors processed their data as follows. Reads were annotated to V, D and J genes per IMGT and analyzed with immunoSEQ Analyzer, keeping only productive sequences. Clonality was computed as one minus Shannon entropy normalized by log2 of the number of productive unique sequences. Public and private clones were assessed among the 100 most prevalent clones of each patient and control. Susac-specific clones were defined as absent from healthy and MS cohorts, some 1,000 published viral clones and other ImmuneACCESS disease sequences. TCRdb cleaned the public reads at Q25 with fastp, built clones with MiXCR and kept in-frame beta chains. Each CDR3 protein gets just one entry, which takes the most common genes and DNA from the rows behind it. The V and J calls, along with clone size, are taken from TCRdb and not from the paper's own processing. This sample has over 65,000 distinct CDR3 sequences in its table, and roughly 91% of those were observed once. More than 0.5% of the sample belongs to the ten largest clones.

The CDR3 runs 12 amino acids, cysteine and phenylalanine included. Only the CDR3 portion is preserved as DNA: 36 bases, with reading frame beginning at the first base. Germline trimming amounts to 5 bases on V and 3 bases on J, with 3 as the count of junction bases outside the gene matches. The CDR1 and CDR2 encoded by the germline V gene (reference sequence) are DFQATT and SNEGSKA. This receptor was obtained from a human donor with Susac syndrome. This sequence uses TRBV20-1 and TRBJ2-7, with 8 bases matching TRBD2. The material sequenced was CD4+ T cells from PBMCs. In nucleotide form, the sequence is TGCAGTGCTTTAGCGGGAAACTACGAGCAGTACTTC. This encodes CSALAGNYEQYF.